The 3 T cell receptor beta chains below come from one sample, sequenced in a study of CD8 T cells in ankylosing spondylitis. From the 5' RACE reads, TCRdb called clonotypes with MiXCR, one entry per CDR3 protein. This sample has 150,000 to 200,000 distinct CDR3 sequences, with approximately 20% found just once. Material for sequencing was blood, either unsorted or a sorted T cell fraction (not recorded which). The receptors derive from a male donor with ankylosing spondylitis or in good health (not recorded which).

This clonotype was seen repeatedly, ten times or more. The chain joins TRBV15 to TRBJ1-5, with D possibly being TRBD1 (5 bases). This CDR3 comprises 15 residues. The germline gives CDR1 LNHNV, CDR2 YYDKDF (reference sequence). The ends were cut back, 0 bases at V and 6 bases at J, with 12 bases in the middle. This CDR3 is CATSRDLGVGQPQHF. CDR3 bases: TGTGCCACCAGCAGAGATCTAGGGGTGGGTCAGCCCCAGCATTTT.

A few counts support this clonotype. V usage is TRBV2 and J usage is TRBJ1-2, with D unclear. Germline-derived CDR1 and CDR2 are SNHLY and FYNNEI. Deletions cut 6 bases from V and 1 base from J, with 6 bases between. The CDR3 is made up of 12 amino acids. In DNA form, the CDR3 reads TGTGCCAGCAGAGAGGATAACTATGGCTACACCTTC. Protein product: CASREDNYGYTF.

In its sample, this clonotype was seen a few times. The chain couples TRBV4-2 to TRBJ2-1; 9 nucleotides match TRBD2. The CDR3 is 16 amino acids. V lost 4 bases and J lost 2; bases outside the gene matches: 6. Germline lookup yields CDR1 LGHNA and CDR2 YNFKEQ. The CDR3 here is CASSPLAGGPYNEQFF. DNA for the CDR3: TGTGCCAGCAGCCCACTCGCGGGAGGGCCCTACAATGAGCAGTTCTTC.